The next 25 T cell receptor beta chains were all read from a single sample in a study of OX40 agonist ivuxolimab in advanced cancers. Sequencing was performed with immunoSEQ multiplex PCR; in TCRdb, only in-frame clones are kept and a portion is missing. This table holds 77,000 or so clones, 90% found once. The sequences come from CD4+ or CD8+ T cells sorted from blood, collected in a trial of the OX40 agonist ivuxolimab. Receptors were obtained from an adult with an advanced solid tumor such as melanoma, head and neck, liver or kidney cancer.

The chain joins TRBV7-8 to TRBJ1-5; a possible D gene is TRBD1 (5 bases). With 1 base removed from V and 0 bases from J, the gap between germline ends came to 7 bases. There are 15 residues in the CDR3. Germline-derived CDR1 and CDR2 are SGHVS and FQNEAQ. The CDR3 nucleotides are TGTGCCAGCAGCTTAGGGGGCCATAGCAATCAGCCCCAGCATTTT. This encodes CASSLGGHSNQPQHF.

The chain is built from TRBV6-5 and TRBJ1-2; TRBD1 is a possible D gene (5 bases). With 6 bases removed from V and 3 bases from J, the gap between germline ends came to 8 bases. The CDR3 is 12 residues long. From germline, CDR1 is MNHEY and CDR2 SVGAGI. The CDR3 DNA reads TGTGCCAGCAGAAGGGGAGACTATGGCTACACCTTC. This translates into CASRRGDYGYTF.

CDR3 amino acids: CASSVTGGQDTQYF. The DNA of the CDR3 is TGTGCCAGCAGTGTGACAGGTGGACAGGATACGCAGTATTTT. This chain joins TRBV2 and TRBJ2-3; a weak D match, TRBD1 (6 bases). This CDR3 comprises 14 residues. The V end lost 4 bases, the J end lost 6 bases, and 14 bases lay between the germline ends. Germline-derived CDR1 and CDR2 are SNHLY and FYNNEI.

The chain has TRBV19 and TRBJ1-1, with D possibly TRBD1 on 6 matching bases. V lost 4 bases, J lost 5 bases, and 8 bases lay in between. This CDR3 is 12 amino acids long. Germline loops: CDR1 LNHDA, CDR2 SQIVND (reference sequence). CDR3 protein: CASSRQGTEAFF. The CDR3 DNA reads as TGTGCCAGTAGTAGGCAGGGGACTGAAGCTTTCTTT.

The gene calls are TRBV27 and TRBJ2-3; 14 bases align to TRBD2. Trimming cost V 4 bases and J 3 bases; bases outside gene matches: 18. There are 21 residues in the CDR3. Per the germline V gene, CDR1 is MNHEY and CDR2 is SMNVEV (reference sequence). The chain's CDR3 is CASSSYPGLAGAGVGTDTQYF. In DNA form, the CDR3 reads TGTGCCAGCAGTTCCTATCCGGGACTAGCGGGAGCCGGAGTAGGGACAGATACGCAGTATTTT.

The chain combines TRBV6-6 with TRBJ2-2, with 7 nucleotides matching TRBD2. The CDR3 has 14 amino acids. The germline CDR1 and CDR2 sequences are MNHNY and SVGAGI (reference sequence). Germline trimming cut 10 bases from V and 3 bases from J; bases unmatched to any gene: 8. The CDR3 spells CATRGEGYTGELFF. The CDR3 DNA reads TGTGCCACCAGAGGGGAGGGATACACCGGGGAGCTGTTTTTT.

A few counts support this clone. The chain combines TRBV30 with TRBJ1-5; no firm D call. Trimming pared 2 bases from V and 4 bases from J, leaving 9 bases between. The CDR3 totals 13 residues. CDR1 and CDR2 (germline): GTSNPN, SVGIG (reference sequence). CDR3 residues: CAWSTRTNQPQHF. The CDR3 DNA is TGTGCCTGGAGTACGCGCACTAATCAGCCCCAGCATTTT. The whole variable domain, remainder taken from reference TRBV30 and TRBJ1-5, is SQTIHQWPATLVQPVGSPLSLECTVEGTSNPNLYWYRQAAGRGLQLLFYSVGIGQISSEVPQNLSASRPQDRQFILSSKKLLLSDSGFYLCAWSTRTNQPQHFGDGTRLSIL.

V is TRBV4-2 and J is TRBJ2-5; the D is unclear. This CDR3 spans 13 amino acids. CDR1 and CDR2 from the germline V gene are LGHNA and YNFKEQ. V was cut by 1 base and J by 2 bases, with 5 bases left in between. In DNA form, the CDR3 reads TGTGCCAGCAGCCAAGGTTCTCAAGAGACCCAGTACTTC. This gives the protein CASSQGSQETQYF.

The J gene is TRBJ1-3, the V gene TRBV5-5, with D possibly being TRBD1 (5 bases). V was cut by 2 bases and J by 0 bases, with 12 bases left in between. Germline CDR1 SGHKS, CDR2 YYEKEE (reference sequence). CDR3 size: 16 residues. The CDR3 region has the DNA TGTGCCAGCAGCTTTAAACAGGACCCCTCTGGAAACACCATATATTTT. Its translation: CASSFKQDPSGNTIYF.

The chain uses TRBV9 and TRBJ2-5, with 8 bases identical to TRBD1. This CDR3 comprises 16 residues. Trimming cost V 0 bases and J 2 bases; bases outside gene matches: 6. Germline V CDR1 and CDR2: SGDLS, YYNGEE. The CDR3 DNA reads TGTGCCAGCAGCGTAGCCGGGACAGGCTCGCAAGAGACCCAGTACTTC. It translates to CASSVAGTGSQETQYF.

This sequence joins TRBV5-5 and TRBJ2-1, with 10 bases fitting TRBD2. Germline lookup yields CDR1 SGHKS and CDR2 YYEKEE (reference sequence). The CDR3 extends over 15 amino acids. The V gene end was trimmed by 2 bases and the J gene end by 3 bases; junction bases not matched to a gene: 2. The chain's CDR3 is CASSLAGGHYNEQFF. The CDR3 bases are TGTGCCAGCAGCTTAGCGGGGGGGCACTACAATGAGCAGTTCTTC.

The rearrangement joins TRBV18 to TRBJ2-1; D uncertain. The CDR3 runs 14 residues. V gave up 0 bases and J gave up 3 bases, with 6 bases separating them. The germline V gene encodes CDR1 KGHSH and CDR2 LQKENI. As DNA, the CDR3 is TGTGCCAGCTCACCACCTCAACTCTACAATGAGCAGTTCTTC. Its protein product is CASSPPQLYNEQFF. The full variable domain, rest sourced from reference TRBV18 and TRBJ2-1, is NAGVMQNPRHLVRRRGQEARLRCSPMKGHSHVYWYRQLPEEGLKFMVYLQKENIIDESGMPKERFSAEFPKEGPSILRIQQVVRGDSAAYFCASSPPQLYNEQFFGPGTRLTVL.

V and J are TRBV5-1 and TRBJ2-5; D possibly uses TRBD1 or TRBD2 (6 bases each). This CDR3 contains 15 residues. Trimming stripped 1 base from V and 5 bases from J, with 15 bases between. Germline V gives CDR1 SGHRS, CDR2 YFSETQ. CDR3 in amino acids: CASSLLPGAGETQYF. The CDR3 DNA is TGCGCCAGCAGCTTGTTACCAGGGGCGGGGGAGACCCAGTACTTC. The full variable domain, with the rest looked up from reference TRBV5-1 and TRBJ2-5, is KAGVTQTPRYLIKTRGQQVTLSCSPISGHRSVSWYQQTPGQGLQFLFEYFSETQRNKGNFPGRFSGRQFSNSRSEMNVSTLELGDSALYLCASSLLPGAGETQYFGPGTRLLVL.

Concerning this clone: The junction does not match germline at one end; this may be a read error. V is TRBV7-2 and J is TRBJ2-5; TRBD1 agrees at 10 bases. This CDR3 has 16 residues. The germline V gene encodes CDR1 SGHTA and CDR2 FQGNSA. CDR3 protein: CASSVGQGGTQGTQYF. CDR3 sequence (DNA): TGTGCCAGCAGCGTCGGACAGGGGGGAACCCAAGGGACCCAGTACTTC.

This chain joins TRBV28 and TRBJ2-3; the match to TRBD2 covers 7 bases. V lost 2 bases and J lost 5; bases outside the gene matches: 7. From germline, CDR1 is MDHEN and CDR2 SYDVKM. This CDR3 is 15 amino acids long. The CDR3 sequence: CASSLAGAVVDTQYF. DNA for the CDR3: TGTGCCAGCAGTTTAGCGGGAGCGGTTGTAGATACGCAGTATTTT.

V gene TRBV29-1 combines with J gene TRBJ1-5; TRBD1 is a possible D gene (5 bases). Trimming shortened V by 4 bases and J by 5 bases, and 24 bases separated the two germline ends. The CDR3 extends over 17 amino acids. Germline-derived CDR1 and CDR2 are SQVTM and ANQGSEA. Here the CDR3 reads CSVGLGSGTRGDQPQHF. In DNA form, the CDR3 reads TGCAGCGTTGGGTTAGGGTCAGGCACCCGGGGCGATCAGCCCCAGCATTTT.

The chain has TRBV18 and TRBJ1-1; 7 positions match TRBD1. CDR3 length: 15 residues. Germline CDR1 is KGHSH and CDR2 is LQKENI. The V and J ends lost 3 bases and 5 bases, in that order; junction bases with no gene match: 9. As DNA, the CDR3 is TGTGCCAGCTCACCGGTACAGGGGTGGGAAACTGAAGCTTTCTTT. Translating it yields CASSPVQGWETEAFF.

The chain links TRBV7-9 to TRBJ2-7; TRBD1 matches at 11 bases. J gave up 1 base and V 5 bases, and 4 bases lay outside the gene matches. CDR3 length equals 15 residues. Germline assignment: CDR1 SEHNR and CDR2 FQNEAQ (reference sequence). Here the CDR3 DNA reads TGTGCCAGCAGCCCCGGACAGGGGGCATCCTACGAGCAGTACTTC. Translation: CASSPGQGASYEQYF.

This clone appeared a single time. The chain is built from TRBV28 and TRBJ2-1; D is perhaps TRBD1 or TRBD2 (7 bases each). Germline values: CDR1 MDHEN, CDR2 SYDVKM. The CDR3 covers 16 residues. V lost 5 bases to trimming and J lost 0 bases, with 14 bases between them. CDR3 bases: TGTGCCAGCAGTCCCCCCAGGGGGGGCTCCTACAATGAGCAGTTCTTC. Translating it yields CASSPPRGGSYNEQFF.

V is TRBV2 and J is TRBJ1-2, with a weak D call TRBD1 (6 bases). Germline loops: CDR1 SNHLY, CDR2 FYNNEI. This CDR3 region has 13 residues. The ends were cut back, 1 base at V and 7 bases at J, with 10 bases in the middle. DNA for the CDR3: TGTGCCAGCAGTGAAGAGATAGGGGGTGGCTACACCTTC. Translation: CASSEEIGGGYTF.

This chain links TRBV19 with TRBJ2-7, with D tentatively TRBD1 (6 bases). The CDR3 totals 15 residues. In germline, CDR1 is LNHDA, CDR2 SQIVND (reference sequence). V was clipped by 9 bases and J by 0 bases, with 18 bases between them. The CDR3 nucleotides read TGTGCCAGGACAAAACGACAGGCTTACTCCTACGAGCAGTACTTC. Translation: CARTKRQAYSYEQYF.

The CDR3 loop is CASSQEGYDEQFF. The CDR3 DNA follows: TGCGCCAGCAGCCAAGAGGGTTACGATGAGCAGTTCTTC. The V and J genes are TRBV4-3 and TRBJ2-1, with D uncertain. The V and J ends lost 0 bases and 8 bases respectively, with 8 bases between them. CDR3 length: 13 residues. Looked up from germline, CDR1 is LGHNA and CDR2 is YSLEER.

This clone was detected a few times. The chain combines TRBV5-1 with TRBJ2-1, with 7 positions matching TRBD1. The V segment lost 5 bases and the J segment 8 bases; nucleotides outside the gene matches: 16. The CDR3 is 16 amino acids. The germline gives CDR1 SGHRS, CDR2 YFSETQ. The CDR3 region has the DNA TGCGCCAGCAGACCCCAAGGGGGCGCCGGCGGCTATGAGCAGTTCTTC. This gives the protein CASRPQGGAGGYEQFF.

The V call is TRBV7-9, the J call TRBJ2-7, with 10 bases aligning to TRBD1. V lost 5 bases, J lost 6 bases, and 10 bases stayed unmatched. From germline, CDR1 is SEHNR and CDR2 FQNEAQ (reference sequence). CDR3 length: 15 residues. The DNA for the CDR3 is TGTGCCAGCAGCAGTAGACAGGGGGCGAATTCCGAGCAGTACTTC. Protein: CASSSRQGANSEQYF.

The CDR3 nucleotides read TGTGCCAGCAGCCCCGGGGCAGGGAGCAATGAAAAACTGTTTTTT. This gives the protein CASSPGAGSNEKLFF. The chain couples TRBV6-6 to TRBJ1-4; tentatively, D is TRBD1 (5 bases). V gave up 6 bases and J gave up 5 bases, with 16 bases separating them. The germline V gene encodes CDR1 MNHNY and CDR2 SVGAGI (reference sequence). The CDR3 has 15 amino acids.